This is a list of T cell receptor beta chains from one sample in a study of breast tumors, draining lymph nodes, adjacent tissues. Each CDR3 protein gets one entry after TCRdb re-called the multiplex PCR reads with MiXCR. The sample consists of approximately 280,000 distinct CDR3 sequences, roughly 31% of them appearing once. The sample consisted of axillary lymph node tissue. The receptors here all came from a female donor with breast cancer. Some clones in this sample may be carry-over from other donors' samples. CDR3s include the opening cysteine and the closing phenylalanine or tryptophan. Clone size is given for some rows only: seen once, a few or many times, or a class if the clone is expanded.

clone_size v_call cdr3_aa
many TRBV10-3 CAISDLGLTQGQFF
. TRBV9 CASSADRGSPLHF
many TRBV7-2 CASSLETGQPQHF
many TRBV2 CASSVGRNEQFF
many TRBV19 CASSIGRETQYF
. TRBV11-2 CASSFKQGAPYEQYF
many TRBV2 CATLDEGRGGYTF
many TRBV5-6 CASSYRGLAGGPNYEQYF
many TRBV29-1 CSDRENYGYTF
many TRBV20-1 CSPIRTGLETQYF
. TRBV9 CASSDGLGEHNEQYF
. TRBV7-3 CASSLSSGSHNEHF
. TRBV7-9 CASSLGGVDRGISYSEQFF
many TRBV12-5 CASGLVADTQYF
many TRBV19 CASSITARTGQETQYF
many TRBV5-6 CASSLGGFQETQYF
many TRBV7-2 CASSLAGTNNEQFF
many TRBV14 CASSTTFRESGELFF
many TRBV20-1 CSARGAGGPYEQYF
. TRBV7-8 CASSLKETKNIQYF
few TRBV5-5 CASSSIAGREQYF
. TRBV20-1 CSARDSYSNQPQHF
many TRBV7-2 CASSLQVERKETQYF
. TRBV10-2 CASKDGGPNYEQYF
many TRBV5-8 CASSLEALSSGNTIYF
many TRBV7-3 CASSQPGQYNEQFF
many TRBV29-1 CSVEGRVAGPNEQFF